The 14 T cell receptor beta chains in this list originate from one sample, sequenced in a study of blood T cell repertoires in COVID-19. Method: immunoSEQ multiplex PCR; TCRdb's copy keeps in-frame clones and lacks some. The table has a few hundred thousand clones, 70% to 90% seen once. Sequencing was carried out using PBMCs or T cells enriched from blood (not recorded which). Receptors originate from a woman between 40 and 55 years old who had recovered from COVID-19.

The chain couples TRBV15 to TRBJ2-5; D not certain. Germline CDR1 reads LNHNV; CDR2 reads YYDKDF (reference sequence). V lost 4 bases and J lost 7, with 19 bases in between. The CDR3 has 15 amino acids. CDR3 sequence: CATSNKILAAGTQYF. The DNA for the CDR3 is TGTGCCACCAGCAATAAGATTTTAGCCGCTGGGACCCAGTACTTC.

J is TRBJ2-3 and V is TRBV28; D unresolved. V dropped 4 bases and J dropped 4 bases, with 6 bases sitting between them. CDR3 length: 12 amino acids. Germline V lookup: CDR1 MDHEN, CDR2 SYDVKM. The CDR3 DNA follows: TGTGCCAGCAGTTCTTCCTCAGATACGCAGTATTTT. Amino acids: CASSSSSDTQYF.

The rearrangement links TRBV11-3 to TRBJ2-1; the match to TRBD1 covers 7 bases. The germline CDR1 and CDR2 sequences are SGHNT and YENEEA. Trimming removed 1 base from V and 4 bases from J; junction bases left unmatched: 4. The CDR3 length is 15 residues. The CDR3 sequence: CASSLGRTGYNEQFF. DNA of the CDR3: TGTGCCAGCAGCTTAGGTCGGACAGGATACAATGAGCAGTTCTTC.

In this sample, this clone turned up once. The chain recombines TRBV12-3 or TRBV12-4 with TRBJ2-1; weak D call: TRBD2 (7 bases). This CDR3 comprises 13 residues. Trimming removed 8 bases from V and 9 bases from J, with 17 bases in between. For the CDR3, the DNA is TGTGCCAGCCTACTGGGGGGGCCAAGTGAGCAGTTCTTC. It translates to CASLLGGPSEQFF.

The rearrangement joins TRBV20-1 to TRBJ1-2; D is uncertain. The CDR3 spans 10 residues. Germline CDR1 is DFQATT and CDR2 is SNEGSKA (reference sequence). V lost 4 bases and J lost 10, with 10 bases in between. The CDR3 is CSANSEVYTF. DNA for the CDR3: TGCAGTGCTAATAGCGAGGTCTACACCTTC.

The chain combines TRBV25-1 with TRBJ1-2, with 8 bases identical to TRBD1. J gave up 7 bases and V 4 bases, and 5 bases lay outside the gene matches. CDR3 size: 13 residues. The germline gives CDR1 MGHDK, CDR2 SYGVNS. The CDR3 DNA reads TGTGCCAGCAGTGGGACAGGGTACGTTGGCTACACCTTC. It translates to CASSGTGYVGYTF.

V and J are TRBV10-3 and TRBJ2-1; 10 bases map to TRBD2. The V segment lost 7 bases and the J segment 7 bases; nucleotides outside the gene matches: 7. This CDR3 spans 14 amino acids. Germline V gives CDR1 ENHRY, CDR2 SYGVKD. This chain's CDR3 is CAIKQASGGNEQFF. CDR3 coding DNA: TGTGCCATCAAACAGGCTAGCGGGGGTAATGAGCAGTTCTTC.

The V call is TRBV7-2, the J call TRBJ1-5; D possibly corresponds to TRBD1 (5 bases). Trimming removed 4 bases from V and 2 bases from J, with 9 bases in between. The CDR3 extends over 14 amino acids. Germline CDR1 is SGHTA and CDR2 is FQGNSA. CDR3 nucleotides: TGTGCCAGCAGCTCCAGGGAGGGCAATCAGCCCCAGCATTTT. It is translated as CASSSREGNQPQHF.

The chain combines TRBV2 with TRBJ1-5; D is undetermined. CDR3 length: 14 amino acids. The V and J ends lost 5 bases and 4 bases respectively, with 12 bases between them. Per the germline V gene, CDR1 is SNHLY and CDR2 is FYNNEI. The CDR3 coding sequence is TGTGCCAGCAGTAAATCCTGGGAGAATCAGCCCCAGCATTTT. This gives the protein CASSKSWENQPQHF. The whole variable domain, filled in from reference TRBV2 and TRBJ1-5, reads EPEVTQTPSHQVTQMGQEVILRCVPISNHLYFYWYRQILGQKVEFLVSFYNNEISEKSEIFDDQFSVERPDGSNFTLKIRSTKLEDSAMYFCASSKSWENQPQHFGDGTRLSIL.

The count of this clone is one. The rearrangement joins TRBV29-1 to TRBJ2-3; the match to TRBD2 covers 8 bases. V dropped 5 bases and J dropped 0; count of bases not matched to a gene: 4. The length of the CDR3 is 14 residues. Germline lookup yields CDR1 SQVTM and CDR2 ANQGSEA. CDR3 loop: CSVPGGASTDTQYF. The CDR3 coding sequence is TGCAGCGTTCCCGGGGGGGCTAGCACAGATACGCAGTATTTT.

In this sample, this clone turned up once. The gene calls are TRBV6-1 and TRBJ2-3; 12 bases agree with TRBD2. The V gene end was trimmed by 4 bases and the J gene end by 4 bases; junction bases not matched to a gene: 9. This CDR3 is built from 17 residues. In germline, CDR1 is MNHNS, CDR2 SASEGT. The CDR3 region is CASSAGLAGIEADTQYF. CDR3 nucleotide sequence: TGTGCCAGCAGTGCCGGACTAGCGGGAATCGAGGCAGATACGCAGTATTTT.

The J gene is TRBJ1-3, the V gene TRBV7-8; D is unclear. Trimming cost V 1 base and J 0 bases, with 10 bases left between them. This CDR3 has 16 residues. Germline CDR1 SGHVS, CDR2 FQNEAQ. The CDR3 bases are TGTGCCAGCAGCTTAGGTAGCGGAAACTCTGGAAACACCATATATTTT. It codes for CASSLGSGNSGNTIYF. Based on the CDR3 plus reference TRBV7-8 and TRBJ1-3, the full variable domain is GAGVSQSPRYKVAKRGQDVALRCDPISGHVSLFWYQQALGQGPEFLTYFQNEAQLDKSGLPSDRFFAERPEGSVSTLKIQRTQQEDSAVYLCASSLGSGNSGNTIYFGEGSWLTVV.

The chain employs TRBV28 and TRBJ2-1; no clear D gene. The CDR3 totals 11 residues. The V gene lost 6 bases and the J gene lost 5 bases, with 5 bases spanning the gap. The germline CDR1 and CDR2 sequences are MDHEN and SYDVKM. CDR3: CASSLNNEQFF. The CDR3, as DNA: TGTGCCAGCAGCCTAAACAATGAGCAGTTCTTC.

The rearrangement uses TRBV24-1 and TRBJ2-7; D is undetermined. The CDR3 has 9 amino acids. Looked up from germline, CDR1 is KGHDR and CDR2 is SFDVKD. CDR3 protein: CEIRYEQYF. For the CDR3, the DNA is TGTGAAATTCGCTACGAGCAGTACTTC.